This T cell receptor beta chain was obtained from a study of blood T cells in healthy people across ages. Study context: The template switching approach captured approximately one barcoded beta molecule for every two T cells.

Findings and limits, study-wide: Roughly linear age-related decline in beta diversity appeared, significant by age about 40.

As to this clonotype: Its antigen is still unknown.

Germline V CDR1 and CDR2: ENHRY, SYGVKD. This CDR3 is built from 15 residues. V lost 3 bases to trimming and J lost 3 bases; unmatched junction nucleotides: 5. Combining a sample-barcoded 5' primer with a J-beta primer mix, a second PCR ran for about 6 to 11 cycles. Each cDNA was tagged by a template-switch adaptor containing 12 random nucleotides. MiXCR, run by TCRdb on the 5' RACE reads, gives a single entry per CDR3 protein. The sample holds about 700,000 distinct CDR3 sequences; about 30% are singletons and the top ten take approximately 15%. The specimen sequenced was blood. The chain recombines TRBV10-3 with TRBJ2-1; 7 bases match TRBD2. The clonotype was recovered from a woman older than 75 in good health. CDR3 protein: CAISDPSSGYNEQFF. The CDR3 DNA follows: TGTGCCATCAGTGATCCCTCTAGCGGCTACAATGAGCAGTTCTTC.